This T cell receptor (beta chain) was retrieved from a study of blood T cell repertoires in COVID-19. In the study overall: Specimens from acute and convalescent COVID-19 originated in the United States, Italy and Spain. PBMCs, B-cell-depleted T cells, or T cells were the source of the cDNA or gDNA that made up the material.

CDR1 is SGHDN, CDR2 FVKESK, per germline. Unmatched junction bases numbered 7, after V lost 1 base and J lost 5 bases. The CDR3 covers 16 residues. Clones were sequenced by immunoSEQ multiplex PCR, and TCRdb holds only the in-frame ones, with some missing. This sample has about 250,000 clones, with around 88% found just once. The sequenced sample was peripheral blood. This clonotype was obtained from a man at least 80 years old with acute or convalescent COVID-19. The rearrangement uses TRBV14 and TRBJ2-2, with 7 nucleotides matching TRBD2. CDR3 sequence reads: CASSQVNGGTTGELFF. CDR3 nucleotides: TGTGCCAGCAGCCAAGTAAACGGGGGGACTACCGGGGAGCTGTTTTTT. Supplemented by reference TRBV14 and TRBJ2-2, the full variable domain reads EAGVTQFPSHSVIEKGQTVTLRCDPISGHDNLYWYRRVMGKEIKFLLHFVKESKQDESGMPNNRFLAERTGGTYSTLKVQPAELEDSGVYFCASSQVNGGTTGELFFGEGSRLTVL.